Listed below are T cell receptor beta chains from one sample, sequenced in a study of T-cell memory formation after mild COVID-19. Each CDR3 protein gets one entry after TCRdb re-called the 5' RACE reads with MiXCR. The sample contains more than 100,000 distinct CDR3 sequences, approximately 15% of which appear only once. Sequencing used PBMCs or a T cell subset sorted from them (not recorded which). The receptors were sampled from a man aged 18 to 29 who had mild COVID-19 (a few samples of this study predate the infection). Cell type and time point are not known. Each CDR3 is given with its conserved first and last residue. The D gene is left open where the match is weak. Clone sizes are given selectively: once, few, many, or a class where the clone is expanded.

TRBJ1-6	.	TRBV12-3/TRBV12-4	.	CASSPGVGGARRSPLHF	TGTGCCAGCAGTCCCGGCGTCGGGGGGGCCCGAAGGTCACCCCTCCACTTT
TRBJ2-3	.	TRBV20-1	TRBD2	CSANLLAGAQYF	TGCAGTGCTAACCTCCTGGCGGGGGCGCAGTATTTT
TRBJ1-1	few	TRBV12-3/TRBV12-4	TRBD1	CASSLTGDTEAFF	TGTGCCAGCAGCTTGACAGGGGACACTGAAGCTTTCTTT
TRBJ2-7	few	TRBV29-1	.	CSVGGSRGRSYEQYF	TGCAGCGTTGGCGGGTCCAGGGGAAGATCCTACGAGCAGTACTTC
TRBJ1-1	many	TRBV2	.	CASKKTVAIEAFF	TGTGCCAGTAAAAAGACGGTCGCTATTGAAGCTTTCTTT
TRBJ2-5	.	TRBV4-3	.	CASSQEARGETQYF	TGCGCCAGCAGCCAGGAGGCTAGGGGAGAGACCCAGTACTTC
TRBJ1-2	few	TRBV20-1	TRBD1	CSATLLQTGRGNYGYTF	TGCAGTGCTACCCTACTTCAGACAGGGCGTGGGAACTATGGCTACACCTTC
TRBJ1-2	.	TRBV6-5	.	CASRRGAYGYTF	TGTGCCAGCAGGAGGGGTGCCTATGGCTACACCTTC
TRBJ1-1	many	TRBV6-5	.	CASSYRSAGATEAFF	TGTGCCAGCAGTTACAGGTCGGCAGGGGCCACTGAAGCTTTCTTT
TRBJ2-7	few	TRBV27	.	CASSPLGEEREQYF	TGTGCCAGCAGTCCCCTTGGGGAGGAGAGGGAGCAGTACTTC
TRBJ2-7	.	TRBV10-3	.	CAISGAVSYEQYF	TGTGCCATCAGTGGGGCGGTTTCCTACGAGCAGTACTTC
TRBJ2-5	.	TRBV5-4	.	CASSMGPQETQYF	TGTGCCAGCAGCATGGGCCCTCAAGAGACCCAGTACTTC
TRBJ1-1	.	TRBV5-1	.	CASSSQGFGTEAFF	TGCGCCAGCAGCTCACAGGGTTTCGGCACTGAAGCTTTCTTT
TRBJ2-1	.	TRBV6-6	TRBD1	CASSGQGGHNEQFF	TGTGCCAGCAGTGGACAGGGAGGCCACAATGAGCAGTTCTTC
TRBJ1-1	.	TRBV5-1	.	CASSGGARYTEAFF	TGCGCCAGCAGCGGGGGGGCCCGCTACACTGAAGCTTTCTTT
TRBJ2-3	few	TRBV7-8	TRBD2	CASIPSRGGSIDTQYF	TGTGCCAGCATCCCTTCTCGGGGGGGCAGTATAGATACGCAGTATTTT
TRBJ1-2	few	TRBV4-3	.	CASSQDSGGGYTF	TGCGCCAGCAGCCAAGATTCTGGGGGCGGCTACACCTTC
TRBJ1-3	.	TRBV7-2	TRBD1	CASSYRTGGFGNTIYF	TGTGCCAGCAGCTACCGGACAGGGGGCTTTGGAAACACCATATATTTT
TRBJ1-5	many	TRBV7-2	.	CASSFGRHQPQHF	TGTGCCAGCAGCTTTGGGCGTCATCAGCCCCAGCATTTT
TRBJ2-3	.	TRBV7-2	.	CASRLAVGPTDTQYF	TGTGCCAGCAGGCTGGCGGTTGGGCCGACAGATACGCAGTATTTT
TRBJ1-6	.	TRBV5-1	TRBD1	CASSLEWTGGYNSPLHF	TGCGCCAGCAGCTTGGAGTGGACAGGGGGTTATAATTCACCCCTCCACTTT
TRBJ2-5	.	TRBV24-1	.	CATSAAGRETQYF	TGTGCCACCAGCGCCGCAGGGAGAGAGACCCAGTACTTC
TRBJ2-2	few	TRBV7-3	.	CASSLGRAGELFF	TGTGCCAGCAGCTTAGGCAGGGCCGGGGAGCTGTTTTTT
TRBJ2-1	few	TRBV4-2	TRBD2	CASSPGSGGTYNEQFF	TGTGCCAGCAGCCCAGGTAGCGGGGGGACTTACAATGAGCAGTTCTTC
TRBJ1-1	many	TRBV20-1	.	CSARTQGSEAFF	TGCAGTGCTAGAACTCAGGGGAGTGAAGCTTTCTTT
TRBJ2-5	few	TRBV20-1	.	CSASVLGAQGTQYF	TGCAGTGCTAGTGTCTTGGGGGCCCAGGGGACCCAGTACTTC
TRBJ1-2	few	TRBV6-5	.	CASSSQGYGYTF	TGTGCCAGCAGCTCTCAAGGCTATGGCTACACCTTC
TRBJ1-5	.	TRBV3-1	.	CASSQQRDDRPQHF	TGTGCCAGCAGCCAACAAAGGGACGACAGGCCCCAGCATTTT
TRBJ1-6	.	TRBV18	TRBD1	CASSPQLASGTGGSPLHF	TGTGCCAGCTCACCCCAACTCGCCTCCGGGACAGGGGGTTCACCCCTCCACTTT
TRBJ1-1	many	TRBV7-2	.	CASSTYNTEAFF	TGTGCCAGCAGCACTTACAACACTGAAGCTTTCTTT
TRBJ2-7	many	TRBV5-1	TRBD1	CASSLGDRGEQYF	TGCGCCAGCAGCTTGGGGGACAGGGGCGAGCAGTACTTC
TRBJ2-5	few	TRBV5-1	.	CASSPSPQETQYF	TGCGCCAGCAGCCCCTCCCCCCAAGAGACCCAGTACTTC
TRBJ2-1	.	TRBV24-1	TRBD1	CATSDYSSTGKNEQFF	TGTGCCACCAGTGATTACTCTTCGACAGGGAAGAATGAGCAGTTCTTC
TRBJ2-6	few	TRBV4-2	.	CASSQVGANVLTF	TGTGCCAGCAGCCAAGTTGGGGCCAACGTCCTGACTTTC
TRBJ2-1	few	TRBV7-2	.	CASSLTLSYNEQFF	TGTGCCAGCAGCTTAACCCTCTCCTACAATGAGCAGTTCTTC
TRBJ2-5	.	TRBV6-2/TRBV6-3	TRBD2	CASKSGGRVSMETQYF	TGTGCCAGCAAGTCGGGGGGGAGGGTTTCGATGGAGACCCAGTACTTC
TRBJ1-4	.	TRBV6-2/TRBV6-3	.	CASSYGREEKLFF	TGTGCCAGCAGTTACGGCAGGGAAGAAAAACTGTTTTTT
TRBJ1-1	few	TRBV7-3	TRBD1	CASSSSGTGNTEAFF	TGTGCCAGCAGCTCATCCGGGACAGGGAACACTGAAGCTTTCTTT
TRBJ2-7	few	TRBV20-1	TRBD1	CSASVHGTGSGGEQYF	TGCAGTGCTAGTGTCCATGGGACAGGGTCGGGAGGCGAGCAGTACTTC
TRBJ2-5	.	TRBV24-1	TRBD2	CATSDSAGGGETQYF	TGTGCCACCAGTGATTCCGCGGGCGGGGGGGAGACCCAGTACTTC
TRBJ1-3	.	TRBV6-5	TRBD1	CASRAYTGVTSGNTIYF	TGTGCCAGCAGAGCCTATACAGGGGTTACCTCTGGAAACACCATATATTTT
TRBJ1-4	.	TRBV18	.	CASSRASEKLFF	TGTGCCAGCTCCCGTGCAAGCGAAAAACTGTTTTTT
TRBJ2-7	.	TRBV3-1	TRBD2	CAARGGAEQYF	TGTGCCGCTCGGGGAGGGGCCGAGCAGTACTTC
TRBJ1-5	many	TRBV5-6	.	CASSLTGKGNQPQHF	TGTGCCAGCAGCTTGACGGGGAAGGGGAATCAGCCCCAGCATTTT
TRBJ2-7	.	TRBV7-2	TRBD2	CASSAQGLAGGQQYF	TGTGCCAGCAGCGCCCAGGGACTAGCGGGGGGGCAGCAGTACTTC
TRBJ2-5	.	TRBV4-1	TRBD2	CASSQDPVAGGLETQYF	TGCGCCAGCAGCCAAGATCCGGTAGCGGGGGGGCTTGAGACCCAGTACTTC
TRBJ2-3	.	TRBV20-1	TRBD2	CSAPRGGRTDTQYF	TGCAGTGCCCCACGGGGGGGCAGGACAGATACGCAGTATTTT
TRBJ2-5	.	TRBV5-1	.	CASSLITDQETQYF	TGCGCCAGCAGCTTGATTACCGACCAAGAGACCCAGTACTTC
TRBJ1-3	few	TRBV4-3	.	CASSQGPGSGNTIYF	TGCGCCAGCAGCCAAGGTCCCGGGTCTGGAAACACCATATATTTT
TRBJ1-5	.	TRBV10-3	.	CAANRDLNQPQHF	TGTGCCGCAAACCGGGACCTCAATCAGCCCCAGCATTTT
TRBJ1-3	.	TRBV20-1	.	CSAKGSGNTIYF	TGCAGTGCTAAGGGTTCTGGAAACACCATATATTTT
TRBJ1-4	.	TRBV7-2	.	CASSLLSGIGSTNEKLFF	TGTGCCAGCAGCTTATTATCTGGAATTGGGTCAACTAATGAAAAACTGTTTTTT
TRBJ2-7	few	TRBV7-9	.	CASRGGRTAYEQYF	TGTGCCTCCCGCGGCGGTCGCACGGCTTACGAGCAGTACTTC
TRBJ2-7	few	TRBV6-2/TRBV6-3	TRBD1	CASSYHPGGISYEQYF	TGTGCCAGCAGTTACCATCCAGGGGGCATCTCCTACGAGCAGTACTTC
TRBJ2-1	.	TRBV12-5	TRBD2	CASGRVPGLAMSQFF	TGTGCTAGTGGCCGAGTCCCGGGACTAGCGATGAGCCAGTTCTTC
TRBJ2-2	few	TRBV12-3/TRBV12-4	.	CASSLQGYITGELFF	TGTGCCAGCAGTTTGCAGGGATATATCACCGGGGAGCTGTTTTTT
TRBJ2-5	few	TRBV20-1	TRBD2	CSVRLAWETQYF	TGCAGTGTTAGACTAGCTTGGGAGACCCAGTACTTC